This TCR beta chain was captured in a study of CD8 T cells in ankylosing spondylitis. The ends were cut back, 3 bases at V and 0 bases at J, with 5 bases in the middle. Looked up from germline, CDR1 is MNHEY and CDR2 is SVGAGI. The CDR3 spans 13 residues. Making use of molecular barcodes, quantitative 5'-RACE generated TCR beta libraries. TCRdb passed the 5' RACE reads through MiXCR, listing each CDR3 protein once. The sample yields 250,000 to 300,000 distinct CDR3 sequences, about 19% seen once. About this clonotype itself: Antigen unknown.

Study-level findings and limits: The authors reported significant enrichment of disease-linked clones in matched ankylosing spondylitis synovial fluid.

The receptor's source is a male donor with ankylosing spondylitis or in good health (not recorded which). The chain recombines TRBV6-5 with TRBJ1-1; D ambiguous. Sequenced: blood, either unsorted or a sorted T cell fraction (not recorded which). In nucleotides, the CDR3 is TGTGCCAGCAGTTATTCTATGAACACTGAAGCTTTCTTT. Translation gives CASSYSMNTEAFF.